Listed below are T cell receptor beta chains from one sample, sequenced in a study of response to subunit inactivated influenza vaccine. Each CDR3 protein gets one entry after TCRdb re-called the RT-PCR reads with MiXCR. The table records 450,000 to 550,000 distinct CDR3 sequences, approximately 24% of them present only once. The specimen was CD4+ T cells sorted from PBMCs, collected 5 days after vaccination. Source of these receptors: a man in his fifties who received an inactivated influenza vaccine. Each CDR3 is given with its conserved first and last residue. D genes are given only for firm matches. Rows may omit the clone size; those that give it use once, few, many or a size class.

v_gene: TRBV12-3/TRBV12-4; abundance: NA; d_gene: TRBD1; j_gene: TRBJ1-2; CDR3nt: TGTGCCAGCAGTTTCGACAGGGGGAACGGCTACACCTTC; CDR3aa: CASSFDRGNGYTF
v_gene: TRBV7-2; abundance: NA; d_gene: NA; j_gene: TRBJ2-3; CDR3nt: TGTGCCAGCAGCTTAGTCGGGGGGCGCCCTGATACGCAGTATTTT; CDR3aa: CASSLVGGRPDTQYF
v_gene: TRBV10-3; abundance: NA; d_gene: NA; j_gene: TRBJ2-1; CDR3nt: TGTGCCATCAGTGAGGCCGGACGGTTCTCGGAGCAGTTCTTC; CDR3aa: CAISEAGRFSEQFF
v_gene: TRBV30; abundance: NA; d_gene: NA; j_gene: TRBJ1-6; CDR3nt: TGTGCCTGTCTTCACCTGGGGGATTCACCCCTCCACTTT; CDR3aa: CACLHLGDSPLHF
v_gene: TRBV12-5; abundance: NA; d_gene: TRBD2; j_gene: TRBJ2-1; CDR3nt: TGTGCTAGTGGTTTCAGACTAGCGGGGGGCCCAGACTACAATGAGCAGTTCTTC; CDR3aa: CASGFRLAGGPDYNEQFF
v_gene: TRBV9; abundance: NA; d_gene: NA; j_gene: TRBJ2-1; CDR3nt: TGTGCCAGCAGCGTAGTAAGGGGACGGAATGAGCAGTTCTTC; CDR3aa: CASSVVRGRNEQFF
v_gene: TRBV6-2/TRBV6-3; abundance: NA; d_gene: NA; j_gene: TRBJ2-1; CDR3nt: TGTGCCAGCAGTTCCTTTCCCTACAATGAGCAGTTCTTC; CDR3aa: CASSSFPYNEQFF
v_gene: TRBV6-2/TRBV6-3; abundance: NA; d_gene: TRBD1; j_gene: TRBJ2-5; CDR3nt: TGTGCCAGCAGACACCGGGACAGGGGCCTCAGCCCCCAAGAGACCCAGTACTTC; CDR3aa: CASRHRDRGLSPQETQYF
v_gene: TRBV27; abundance: NA; d_gene: NA; j_gene: TRBJ2-5; CDR3nt: TGTGCCAGCAGCCCAGCCCGAAGGGAGACCCAGTACTTC; CDR3aa: CASSPARRETQYF
v_gene: TRBV12-3/TRBV12-4; abundance: once; d_gene: TRBD2; j_gene: TRBJ2-2; CDR3nt: TGTGCCAGCACCCTGGGGGGGAGTTTGACCGGGGAGCTGTTTTTT; CDR3aa: CASTLGGSLTGELFF
v_gene: TRBV20-1; abundance: few; d_gene: NA; j_gene: TRBJ1-1; CDR3nt: TGCAGTGCAAGCGCAACCCCGAACACTGAAGCTTTCTTT; CDR3aa: CSASATPNTEAFF
v_gene: TRBV20-1; abundance: few; d_gene: TRBD2; j_gene: TRBJ2-3; CDR3nt: TGCAGTGCTAGGTTCCTAGCGGGAGGGAGTGAGACGCAGTATTTT; CDR3aa: CSARFLAGGSETQYF
v_gene: TRBV4-3; abundance: few; d_gene: NA; j_gene: TRBJ2-5; CDR3nt: TGCGCCAGCAGCCAAGAAGGAAGGAGGGCGGAGACCCAGTACTTC; CDR3aa: CASSQEGRRAETQYF
v_gene: TRBV4-3; abundance: NA; d_gene: TRBD1; j_gene: TRBJ2-6; CDR3nt: TGCGCCAGCAGCCAAGATCTTTCCGGGACAGGGCTCTCTGGGGCCAACGTCCTGACTTTC; CDR3aa: CASSQDLSGTGLSGANVLTF
v_gene: TRBV24-1; abundance: NA; d_gene: NA; j_gene: TRBJ2-3; CDR3nt: TGTGCCACCTCACAGGGCTTTATCACAGATACGCAGTATTTT; CDR3aa: CATSQGFITDTQYF
v_gene: TRBV29-1; abundance: few; d_gene: TRBD2; j_gene: TRBJ2-7; CDR3nt: TGCAGCGCCACAGCGGGAGGGCCTTTGTGGGAGCAGTACTTC; CDR3aa: CSATAGGPLWEQYF
v_gene: TRBV21-1; abundance: many; d_gene: NA; j_gene: TRBJ2-7; CDR3nt: TGTGCCAGCAGCGACGGGACTAGCGGGACCTACGAGCAGTACTTC; CDR3aa: CASSDGTSGTYEQYF
v_gene: TRBV10-3; abundance: NA; d_gene: TRBD2; j_gene: TRBJ2-2; CDR3nt: TGTGCCATCTCCAGCGGGAGTTCCGGGGAGCTGTTTTTT; CDR3aa: CAISSGSSGELFF
v_gene: TRBV6-1; abundance: few; d_gene: NA; j_gene: TRBJ1-1; CDR3nt: TGTGCCAGCAGGGGTTCCTGGAACACTGAAGCTTTCTTT; CDR3aa: CASRGSWNTEAFF
v_gene: TRBV20-1; abundance: NA; d_gene: NA; j_gene: TRBJ2-6; CDR3nt: TGCAGTGCTAGTAACAGTGACTCTGGGGCCAACGTCCTGACTTTC; CDR3aa: CSASNSDSGANVLTF
v_gene: TRBV11-2; abundance: few; d_gene: NA; j_gene: TRBJ1-3; CDR3nt: TGTGCCAGCAGCTTAATCAGGGAAGGAAACACCATATATTTT; CDR3aa: CASSLIREGNTIYF
v_gene: TRBV6-5; abundance: NA; d_gene: TRBD2; j_gene: TRBJ2-3; CDR3nt: TGTGCCAGCAGTTGGGAAGCGGGAGGGAGAGATACGCAGTATTTT; CDR3aa: CASSWEAGGRDTQYF
v_gene: TRBV15; abundance: few; d_gene: NA; j_gene: TRBJ1-2; CDR3nt: TGTGCCACCACAGTCGGGGGTGTGAGCTATGGCTACACCTTC; CDR3aa: CATTVGGVSYGYTF
v_gene: TRBV20-1; abundance: NA; d_gene: NA; j_gene: TRBJ2-7; CDR3nt: TGCAGTGCTCGGGACTCGCTAGGGTCCGAGCAGTACTTC; CDR3aa: CSARDSLGSEQYF
v_gene: TRBV10-3; abundance: NA; d_gene: TRBD2; j_gene: TRBJ2-5; CDR3nt: TGTGCCATCGGAGGTCTAGCGGGTTTAGAGACCCAGTACTTC; CDR3aa: CAIGGLAGLETQYF
v_gene: TRBV5-1; abundance: NA; d_gene: NA; j_gene: TRBJ1-1; CDR3nt: TGCGCCAGCAGCTTGGGCGGCTACGGGTTGAACACTGAAGCTTTCTTT; CDR3aa: CASSLGGYGLNTEAFF
v_gene: TRBV10-3; abundance: few; d_gene: NA; j_gene: TRBJ2-3; CDR3nt: TGTGCCATCAGTGATAAAAACAGAAGAAGCACAGATACGCAGTATTTT; CDR3aa: CAISDKNRRSTDTQYF
v_gene: TRBV6-5; abundance: few; d_gene: NA; j_gene: TRBJ2-7; CDR3nt: TGTGCCAGCAGGTATGGGGGAACGTACGAGCAGTACTTC; CDR3aa: CASRYGGTYEQYF
v_gene: TRBV4-2; abundance: few; d_gene: NA; j_gene: TRBJ2-7; CDR3nt: TGTGCCAGCAGCCAAGATAGGTCCACCTACGAGCAGTACTTC; CDR3aa: CASSQDRSTYEQYF
v_gene: TRBV10-3; abundance: NA; d_gene: TRBD2; j_gene: TRBJ2-1; CDR3nt: TGTGCCATCAGTGAGTGGGCTAGCGGGACTAATGAGCAGTTCTTC; CDR3aa: CAISEWASGTNEQFF
v_gene: TRBV28; abundance: few; d_gene: TRBD1; j_gene: TRBJ2-5; CDR3nt: TGTGCCAGCAGGCTCACAGGGGGCCGTGAGACCCAGTACTTC; CDR3aa: CASRLTGGRETQYF
v_gene: TRBV20-1; abundance: few; d_gene: NA; j_gene: TRBJ2-7; CDR3nt: TGCAGTGCGGGTGGTTTAGCGGTTGACGAGCAGTACTTC; CDR3aa: CSAGGLAVDEQYF
v_gene: TRBV6-2/TRBV6-3; abundance: few; d_gene: TRBD2; j_gene: TRBJ2-7; CDR3nt: TGTGCCAGCAGTTACTCCCAATCTAGCGGTAAAAGGAGCTCCTACGAGCAGTACTTC; CDR3aa: CASSYSQSSGKRSSYEQYF
v_gene: TRBV28; abundance: NA; d_gene: NA; j_gene: TRBJ2-5; CDR3nt: TGTGCCAGCAGCCAAGTGCGGTCTTCAGGGTCTCTGTGGACCCAGTACTTC; CDR3aa: CASSQVRSSGSLWTQYF
v_gene: TRBV2; abundance: NA; d_gene: TRBD1; j_gene: TRBJ1-2; CDR3nt: TGTGCCAGCAGTGACGGGGGCGGACAGGCTAACTATGGCTACACCTTC; CDR3aa: CASSDGGGQANYGYTF
v_gene: TRBV10-2; abundance: once; d_gene: NA; j_gene: TRBJ2-5; CDR3nt: TGCGCCAGCACCCCCATCTTTGGGGAGGAGAGGGAGACCCAGTACTTC; CDR3aa: CASTPIFGEERETQYF
v_gene: TRBV6-1; abundance: NA; d_gene: TRBD1; j_gene: TRBJ2-7; CDR3nt: TGTGCCAGCAGTACCCGGGACAGGACCTACGAGCAGTACTTC; CDR3aa: CASSTRDRTYEQYF
v_gene: TRBV5-1; abundance: NA; d_gene: NA; j_gene: TRBJ2-5; CDR3nt: TGTGCCAGCAGCGAAGGACCTCGCCAGTACTTC; CDR3aa: CASSEGPRQYF
v_gene: TRBV5-1; abundance: NA; d_gene: TRBD2; j_gene: TRBJ2-3; CDR3nt: TGCGCCAGCAGCTGGACCGGGACTAGCGGCGATACGCAGTATTTT; CDR3aa: CASSWTGTSGDTQYF
v_gene: TRBV20-1; abundance: few; d_gene: TRBD1; j_gene: TRBJ2-3; CDR3nt: TGCAGTGCCGCAAACCGGGACAGAGACAGCACAGATACGCAGTATTTT; CDR3aa: CSAANRDRDSTDTQYF
v_gene: TRBV25-1; abundance: few; d_gene: NA; j_gene: TRBJ1-1; CDR3nt: TGTGCCAGCAGTGATTCCAGTGCACCCGCTTTAGCTTTCTTT; CDR3aa: CASSDSSAPALAFF
v_gene: TRBV4-2; abundance: few; d_gene: TRBD1; j_gene: TRBJ2-5; CDR3nt: TGTGCCAGCAGCCAAGCCGCGGACAGGGGTGAGACCCAGTACTTC; CDR3aa: CASSQAADRGETQYF
v_gene: TRBV11-2; abundance: few; d_gene: NA; j_gene: TRBJ2-5; CDR3nt: TGTGCCAGCAGGTGGGCGGGAAAAGAGACCCAGTACTTC; CDR3aa: CASRWAGKETQYF
v_gene: TRBV9; abundance: few; d_gene: NA; j_gene: TRBJ2-1; CDR3nt: TGTGCCAGCAGCGTAGTGGTCAGTCCCAGTGAGCAGTTCTTC; CDR3aa: CASSVVVSPSEQFF
v_gene: TRBV2; abundance: few; d_gene: NA; j_gene: TRBJ1-4; CDR3nt: TGTGCCAGCAGTGACCCGGGCAGACAGGAAAAACTGTTTTTT; CDR3aa: CASSDPGRQEKLFF
v_gene: TRBV10-3; abundance: NA; d_gene: NA; j_gene: TRBJ2-7; CDR3nt: TGTGCCATACCCTACGAGCAGTACTTC; CDR3aa: CAIPYEQYF
v_gene: TRBV5-1; abundance: NA; d_gene: NA; j_gene: TRBJ2-5; CDR3nt: TGCGCCAGCAGCTCGAAATTCCGGGACTTCCAAGAGACCCAGTACTTC; CDR3aa: CASSSKFRDFQETQYF